The 8 T cell receptor beta chains below all came from one sample that was sequenced in a study of T cell repertoires in breast cancer (dated by TCRdb to 2016 to 2018). Library generation was performed with emulsion pairing. TCRdb shows the sequencer as Illumina MiSeq. A second nested PCR with blocking oligos suppressed unpaired genes, then a third nested PCR added Illumina adaptors and barcodes. Through fastp at Q25 and MiXCR, TCRdb rebuilt clones from the public reads, retaining in-frame beta chains. One record per CDR3 amino acid sequence lists the most common genes and DNA. Recorded for this sample are nearly 40,000 distinct CDR3 sequences; 45% to 55% of them occurred a single time. The leading ten clones occupy approximately 62% of the sample. To analyze paired alpha-beta TCRs of CD8+ T cells, the researchers used an expanded emulsion RT-PCR method with primers covering all TCR V genes. The source material was CD8+ T cells. The receptors shown here come from a pool of human donors with breast cancer or a healthy control (not recorded which).

As concerns this clonotype: One end of the junction varies from germline; a read error may be responsible. The chain is built from TRBV4-1 and TRBJ1-5, with a tentative D call TRBD1 (6 bases). Per the germline V gene, CDR1 is MGHRA and CDR2 is YSYEKL. This CDR3 region has 16 residues. The CDR3, as DNA: TGCGCCAGCAGTCAAGATCGACGGACAGATGGTCAGCCCCAGCATTTT. Protein product: CASSQDRRTDGQPQHF.

CDR3 region: CASSPDRDQPQHF. The CDR3 DNA reads TGCGCCAGCAGCCCGGACAGAGATCAGCCCCAGCATTTT. The genes are TRBV5-1 and TRBJ1-5, with a weak D call TRBD1 (6 bases). Germline CDR1 SGHRS, CDR2 YFSETQ. Trimming took 4 bases from V and 5 from J, leaving 10 bases between them. The CDR3 extends over 13 amino acids.

The rearrangement uses TRBV4-1 and TRBJ2-7, with D maybe TRBD2 (6 bases). Trimming took 0 bases from V and 6 from J, leaving 12 bases between them. CDR3 size: 14 residues. Germline loops: CDR1 MGHRA, CDR2 YSYEKL. The CDR3 DNA is TGCGCCAGCAGCCAAGATCGAATCGGGAGCGAGCAGTACTTC. Protein: CASSQDRIGSEQYF.

The gene calls are TRBV27 and TRBJ2-1; no firm D call. Germline CDR1 and CDR2: MNHEY and SMNVEV (reference sequence). The CDR3 totals 12 residues. V was clipped by 3 bases and J by 10 bases, with 10 bases between them. CDR3 coding DNA: TGTGCCAGCAGTTTCACTATGGTGGAGCAGTTCTTC. Protein sequence: CASSFTMVEQFF.

This clonotype was seen only a few times. The rearrangement uses TRBV6-1 and TRBJ2-6; D possibly corresponds to TRBD1 (6 bases). Germline V gene sequence: CDR1 MNHNS, CDR2 SASEGT. The CDR3 extends over 15 amino acids. Trimming removed 3 bases from V and 0 bases from J, with 6 bases in between. The CDR3 reads CASSDRGSGANVLTF. The CDR3 coding sequence is TGTGCCAGCAGTGACAGGGGCTCTGGGGCCAACGTCCTGACTTTC.

The chain uses TRBV10-3 and TRBJ2-7; D is possibly TRBD2 (6 bases). This CDR3 has 14 amino acids. V lost 10 bases and J 0 bases, leaving 16 bases between the germline ends. In germline, CDR1 is ENHRY, CDR2 SYGVKD. Written as DNA, the CDR3 is TGTGCCACCACCGGAGGGGAAAACTCCTACGAGCAGTACTTC. Translation: CATTGGENSYEQYF.

As concerns this clonotype: A much larger clone sits a single nucleotide away, making a read error possible. The rearrangement joins TRBV6-5 to TRBJ1-6; 10 bases agree with TRBD1. The V and J ends lost 7 bases and 9 bases, in that order; junction bases with no gene match: 9. CDR1 MNHEY and CDR2 SVGAGI come from the germline V gene. The CDR3 is 15 amino acids. CDR3 sequence (DNA): TGTGCCAGCAAGGGACAGGGGCTCTCGGGTTCACCCCTCCACTTT. This codes for CASKGQGLSGSPLHF.

The CDR3 loop reads CASSVGQANTGELFF. CDR3 coding DNA: TGTGCCAGCAGCGTGGGACAAGCGAACACCGGGGAGCTGTTTTTT. This rearrangement joins TRBV9 to TRBJ2-2; D perhaps matches TRBD1 (6 bases). The CDR3 is 15 amino acids. The V end was cut by 2 bases, the J end by 0 bases, with 8 bases between. Germline CDR1 reads SGDLS; CDR2 reads YYNGEE.